A single sample gave rise to the 8 T cell receptor beta chains below, sequenced in a study of blood T cells in healthy people across ages (dated by TCRdb to 2015 to 2017). Libraries were made using 5' RACE. The data were produced on an Illumina HiSeq 2500. A second PCR of about 7 to 12 cycles was performed with a sample-barcoded 5' primer and a J-beta primer mix. Through fastp at Q25 and MiXCR, TCRdb rebuilt clones from the public reads, retaining in-frame beta chains. CDR3 protein sequences are deduplicated, and each keeps its most common genes and DNA. The sample contains 1.5 million to 2 million distinct CDR3 sequences, roughly 27% of them found a single time. 6.5% to 8.5% of the sample rests with the top ten. Material for sequencing was blood. These receptors were taken from a woman in her 30s in good health.

In this sample, this clonotype turned up a few times. The chain couples TRBV12-3 or TRBV12-4 to TRBJ1-2; no firm D call. V lost 3 bases, J lost 0 bases, and 14 bases lay in between. This CDR3 has 16 residues. Here the CDR3 DNA reads TGTGCCAGCAGTTTGTTGGACGACCCCTCTAACTATGGCTACACCTTC. Translated, it gives CASSLLDDPSNYGYTF.

This clonotype occurred many times. This rearrangement joins TRBV6-1 to TRBJ2-4, with a tentative D call TRBD1 (5 bases). V was shortened by 5 bases and J by 0 bases, with 14 bases between the two germline ends. CDR1 MNHNS and CDR2 SASEGT come from the germline V gene. The CDR3 totals 16 residues. The CDR3, as DNA: TGTGCCAGCAGTTCGCAGGGTTCCCAAGCCAAAAACATTCAGTACTTC. It is translated as CASSSQGSQAKNIQYF.

This chain links TRBV5-5 with TRBJ2-1; TRBD2 agrees at 9 bases. Per the germline V gene, CDR1 is SGHKS and CDR2 is YYEKEE (reference sequence). CDR3 size: 16 residues. Germline trimming cut 2 bases from V and 6 bases from J; bases unmatched to any gene: 9. CDR3 region: CASSLDGGGASNEQFF. DNA for the CDR3: TGTGCCAGCAGCTTAGACGGCGGGGGGGCATCCAATGAGCAGTTCTTC.

Concerning this clonotype: A much larger clonotype is one base distant, so this may be a read error. The genes are TRBV29-1 and TRBJ2-5; 10 bases line up with TRBD1. From germline, CDR1 is SQVTM and CDR2 ANQGSEA. With 7 bases clipped from V and 11 bases from J, the junction kept 16 bases outside the gene matches. CDR3 length equals 14 residues. CDR3 coding DNA: TGCAGCGCCCGGGGACAGGGGATTTACAATGAGCAGTACTTC. Its protein is CSARGQGIYNEQYF.

The chain employs TRBV29-1 and TRBJ2-5, with D uncertain. Germline values: CDR1 SQVTM, CDR2 ANQGSEA. The CDR3 is 11 amino acids. This chain's CDR3 is CRARHGRTQYF. The CDR3 DNA reads as TGCCGCGCCCGGCACGGGCGGACCCAGTACTTC.

This clonotype was seen at least ten times. The chain uses TRBV20-1 and TRBJ2-1; D may be TRBD2 (5 bases). Germline assignment: CDR1 DFQATT and CDR2 SNEGSKA (reference sequence). The CDR3 covers 11 residues. Trimming took off 6 bases at V and 10 bases at J, with 13 bases between the two ends. CDR3 protein: CSASDYQEQFF. DNA of the CDR3: TGCAGTGCCTCTGACTATCAGGAGCAGTTCTTC.

V and J are TRBV6-1 and TRBJ2-1; 10 nucleotides align to TRBD2. Germline V CDR1 and CDR2: MNHNS, SASEGT. The CDR3 extends over 15 amino acids. After removal of 8 bases from V and 4 bases from J, the junction contained 8 bases not matched to a gene. CDR3 sequence (DNA): TGTGCCAGCCGGCGGGGGACTAGCGTATACAATGAGCAGTTCTTC. The encoded protein is CASRRGTSVYNEQFF.

The rearrangement uses TRBV4-1 and TRBJ2-3; 11 bases agree with TRBD1. CDR3 length: 16 residues. The V and J ends lost 4 bases and 5 bases, in that order; junction bases with no gene match: 8. The germline CDR1 and CDR2 sequences are MGHRA and YSYEKL. The CDR3 sequence: CASSPGQGVTVDTQYF. CDR3 bases: TGCGCCAGCAGCCCGGGACAGGGGGTCACCGTAGATACGCAGTATTTT.